This T cell receptor (beta chain) was sequenced for a study of early T cells in non-severe SARS-CoV-2 infection. Study summary: Sequencing input comprised bulk RNA from unsorted whole blood; chain pairing was not available.

Researchers tagged individual cDNA molecules with unique molecular identifiers. TCRdb ran MiXCR on the 5' RACE reads and lists one entry per CDR3 protein. The data contain about 52,000 distinct CDR3 sequences, 8% to 8.5% of them singletons. This clonotype was observed many times. Its antigen is undetermined. Study results and caveats: Comparison of clonotypes with VDJdb favored anti-spike CD8 responses while missing private and CD4 specificities.

This CDR3 has 15 amino acids. Deletions cut 7 bases from V and 0 bases from J, with 15 bases between. The germline gives CDR1 SGHRS, CDR2 YFSETQ. This clonotype was obtained from an adult who was a healthcare worker with PCR-confirmed SARS-CoV-2 infection or an uninfected control (not recorded which). The rearrangement links TRBV5-1 to TRBJ2-3; a possible D gene is TRBD2 (6 bases). Material: whole blood. The CDR3 sequence is CASRDGGASTDTQYF. The CDR3 nucleotides are TGCGCCAGCCGGGACGGAGGGGCTAGCACAGATACGCAGTATTTT.